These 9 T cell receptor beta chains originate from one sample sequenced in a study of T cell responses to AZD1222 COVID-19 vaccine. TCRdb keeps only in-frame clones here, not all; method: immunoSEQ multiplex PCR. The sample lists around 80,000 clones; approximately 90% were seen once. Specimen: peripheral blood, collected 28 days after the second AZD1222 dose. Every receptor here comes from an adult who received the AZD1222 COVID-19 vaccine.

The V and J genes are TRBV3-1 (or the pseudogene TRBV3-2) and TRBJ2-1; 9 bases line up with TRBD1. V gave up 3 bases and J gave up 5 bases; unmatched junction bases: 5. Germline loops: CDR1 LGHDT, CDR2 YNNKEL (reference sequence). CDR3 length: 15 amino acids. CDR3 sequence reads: CASSHRDRAHNEQFF. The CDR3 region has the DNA TGTGCCAGCAGCCATCGGGACAGGGCCCACAATGAGCAGTTCTTC.

The CDR3 spells CASSISSGNTIYF. The CDR3, as DNA: TGTGCCAGTAGTATATCAAGTGGAAACACCATATATTTT. The J gene is TRBJ1-3, the V gene TRBV19; no clear D. The CDR3 extends over 13 amino acids. The germline gives CDR1 LNHDA, CDR2 SQIVND (reference sequence). V dropped 2 bases and J dropped 3 bases, with 5 bases sitting between them. Supplemented by reference TRBV19 and TRBJ1-3, the full variable domain reads DGGITQSPKYLFRKEGQNVTLSCEQNLNHDAMYWYRQDPGQGLRLIYYSQIVNDFQKGDIAEGYSVSREKKESFPLTVTSAQKNPTAFYLCASSISSGNTIYFGEGSWLTVV.

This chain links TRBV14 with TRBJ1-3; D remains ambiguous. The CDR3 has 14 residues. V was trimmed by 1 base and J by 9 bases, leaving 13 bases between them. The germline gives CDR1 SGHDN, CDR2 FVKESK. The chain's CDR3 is CASSQVAGRGTIYF. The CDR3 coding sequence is TGTGCCAGCAGCCAAGTAGCCGGGAGAGGCACCATATATTTT.

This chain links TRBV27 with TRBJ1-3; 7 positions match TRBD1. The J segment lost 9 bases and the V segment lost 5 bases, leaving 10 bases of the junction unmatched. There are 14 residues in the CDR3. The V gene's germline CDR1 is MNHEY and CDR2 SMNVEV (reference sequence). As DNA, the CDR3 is TGTGCCAGCAGTAAGACAGGGCCGGACGGCACCATATATTTT. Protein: CASSKTGPDGTIYF.

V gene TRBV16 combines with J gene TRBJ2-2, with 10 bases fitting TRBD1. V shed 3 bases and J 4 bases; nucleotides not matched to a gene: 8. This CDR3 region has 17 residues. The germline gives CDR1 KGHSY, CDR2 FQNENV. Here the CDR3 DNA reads TGTGCCAGCAGCCATATTGGGACAGGGGCTTTCACCGGGGAGCTGTTTTTT. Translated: CASSHIGTGAFTGELFF.

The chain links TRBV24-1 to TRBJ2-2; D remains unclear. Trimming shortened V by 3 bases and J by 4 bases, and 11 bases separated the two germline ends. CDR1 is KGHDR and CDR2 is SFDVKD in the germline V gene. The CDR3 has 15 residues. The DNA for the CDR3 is TGTGCCACCAGTGATCGGACGGTGGTCACCGGGGAGCTGTTTTTT. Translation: CATSDRTVVTGELFF.

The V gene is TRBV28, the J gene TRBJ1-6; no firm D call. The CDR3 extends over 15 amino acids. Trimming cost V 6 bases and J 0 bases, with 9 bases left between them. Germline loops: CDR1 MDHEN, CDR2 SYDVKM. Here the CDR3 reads CASSLGHSYNSPLHF. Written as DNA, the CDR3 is TGTGCCAGCAGCCTGGGCCACTCCTATAATTCACCCCTCCACTTT.

In nucleotides, the CDR3 is TGTGCCAGCAACACCCTTGACGCTGGACAGGGAGAAGAGACCCAGTACTTC. Translated, it gives CASNTLDAGQGEETQYF. The gene calls are TRBV28 and TRBJ2-5; 8 bases match TRBD1. Unmatched junction bases numbered 16, after V lost 7 bases and J lost 3 bases. This CDR3 region has 17 residues. Germline-derived CDR1 and CDR2 are MDHEN and SYDVKM. Combining the CDR3 with reference TRBV28 and TRBJ2-5 gives the whole variable domain DVKVTQSSRYLVKRTGEKVFLECVQDMDHENMFWYRQDPGLGLRLIYFSYDVKMKEKGDIPEGYSVSREKKERFSLILESASTNQTSMYLCASNTLDAGQGEETQYFGPGTRLLVL.

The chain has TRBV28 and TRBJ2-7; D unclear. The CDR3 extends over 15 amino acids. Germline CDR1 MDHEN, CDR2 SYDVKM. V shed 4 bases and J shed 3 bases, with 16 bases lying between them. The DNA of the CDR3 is TGTGCCAGCAGTTCAGCCGCCGGTTCCCACTACGAGCAGTACTTC. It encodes CASSSAAGSHYEQYF. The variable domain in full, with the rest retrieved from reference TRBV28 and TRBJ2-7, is DVKVTQSSRYLVKRTGEKVFLECVQDMDHENMFWYRQDPGLGLRLIYFSYDVKMKEKGDIPEGYSVSREKKERFSLILESASTNQTSMYLCASSSAAGSHYEQYFGPGTRLTVT.